Each of the 20 T cell receptor beta chains below was sequenced from the same sample in a study of CD8+ T cells in alopecia areata (dated by TCRdb to between 2017 and 2018). To prepare the library, the immunoSEQ multiplex PCR assay was applied. To provide template for TCR sequencing, every sample had RNA extracted and reverse transcribed into cDNA. In TCRdb, the immuneACCESS table is reduced to in-frame sequences with V and J assigned. These tables do not hold every clone; where another copy was compared, an unresolved V gene accounts for under half, and the others remain unexplained. In this sample the table shows under 110,000 clones, 55% to 70% of which occur a single time. The ten largest clones add up to 15% to 20% of the sample. The treatment or condition label here, explained by the study, means: oral pan-JAK inhibitor, 5-10 mg twice daily. Material: CD8+ T cells sorted from blood, obtained at approximately week 61, from a patient treated with tofacitinib. Receptors originate from a human donor with alopecia areata.

DNA for the CDR3: TGTGCCAGCAGGCCTAGGGACAGGGGCACAGATACGCAGTATTTT. It is translated as CASRPRDRGTDTQYF. The chain carries TRBV7-9 and TRBJ2-3, with 9 bases matching TRBD1. J lost 1 base, V lost 6 bases, and 5 bases had no gene match. Germline lookup yields CDR1 SEHNR and CDR2 FQNEAQ (reference sequence). CDR3 length: 15 residues.

This chain uses TRBV4-1 with TRBJ1-5; the D is unclear. The germline V gene has CDR1 MGHRA and CDR2 YSYEKL. The CDR3 spans 15 residues. Trimming took 3 bases from V and 5 from J, leaving 14 bases between them. Here the CDR3 DNA reads TGCGCCAGCAGCCAGGGGATTTACGGGTATCAGCCCCAGCATTTT. Translated, it gives CASSQGIYGYQPQHF.

The chain combines TRBV25-1 with TRBJ2-2; perhaps TRBD2 as D (6 bases). Trimming left V 1 base short and J 4 bases short, with 13 bases between. The germline gives CDR1 MGHDK, CDR2 SYGVNS. The CDR3 has 16 amino acids. CDR3 coding DNA: TGTGCCAGCAGTGAATGGGCGGCCGGGGGCACCGGGGAGCTGTTTTTT. Protein: CASSEWAAGGTGELFF.

The gene calls are TRBV29-1 and TRBJ2-5, with 10 bases matching TRBD1. Germline values: CDR1 SQVTM, CDR2 ANQGSEA. V was clipped by 6 bases and J by 1 base; unmatched bases: 5. The CDR3 runs 14 residues. CDR3 in DNA: TGCAGCGTGGGGACAGGGGCCCGCCAAGAGACCCAGTACTTC. Protein product: CSVGTGARQETQYF.

The chain carries TRBV6-5 and TRBJ1-4, with D perhaps TRBD1 (5 bases). This CDR3 has 16 amino acids. V lost 0 bases to trimming and J lost 7 bases, with 15 bases between them. The germline CDR1 and CDR2 sequences are MNHEY and SVGAGI. The CDR3 bases are TGTGCCAGCAGTTACTCCGAAGGGGCTTGGGGTGAAAAACTGTTTTTT. Protein: CASSYSEGAWGEKLFF.

V gene TRBV5-6 combines with J gene TRBJ1-2, with D perhaps TRBD1 (5 bases). From germline, CDR1 is SGHDT and CDR2 YYEEEE. This CDR3 comprises 14 residues. V lost 4 bases to trimming and J lost 4 bases, with 14 bases between them. CDR3 DNA sequence: TGTGCCAGCAGCCCGGGGGGGTCCGTCTATGGCTACACCTTC. Residues: CASSPGGSVYGYTF.

This clone came up once. The chain couples TRBV19 to TRBJ2-7; D perhaps matches TRBD2 (6 bases). The V gene lost 3 bases and the J gene lost 4 bases, with 7 bases spanning the gap. Germline loops: CDR1 LNHDA, CDR2 SQIVND (reference sequence). The CDR3 covers 12 residues. This chain's CDR3 is CASSMGGYEQYF. The CDR3 coding sequence is TGTGCCAGTAGTATGGGGGGATACGAGCAGTACTTC.

The rearrangement uses TRBV27 and TRBJ1-5; D remains ambiguous. V was trimmed by 2 bases and J by 3 bases, leaving 11 bases between them. The CDR3 consists of 15 residues. The germline gives CDR1 MNHEY, CDR2 SMNVEV (reference sequence). CDR3 amino acids: CASSLVGHSNQPQHF. In nucleotides, the CDR3 is TGTGCCAGCAGTTTAGTAGGGCATTCCAATCAGCCCCAGCATTTT.

The gene calls are TRBV13 and TRBJ2-1; perhaps D is TRBD1 or TRBD2 (5 bases each). Germline V lookup: CDR1 PRHDT, CDR2 FYEKMQ (reference sequence). V was cut by 5 bases and J by 4 bases, with 21 bases left in between. This CDR3 has 17 residues. CDR3 nucleotides: TGTGCCAGCAGCACGCATGAGGGGAGTCCCATGTACAATGAGCAGTTCTTC. Protein sequence: CASSTHEGSPMYNEQFF.

The CDR3 sequence: CASSSSGHNIQYF. CDR3 bases: TGTGCCAGCAGTTCGTCTGGGCATAACATTCAGTACTTC. This sequence joins TRBV11-1 and TRBJ2-4; D is unclear. CDR3 length: 13 amino acids. From germline, CDR1 is SGHAT and CDR2 FQDESV (reference sequence). Trimming cost V 6 bases and J 7 bases, with 13 bases left between them.

The chain recombines TRBV14 with TRBJ2-3, with D perhaps TRBD1 (5 bases). Looked up from germline, CDR1 is SGHDN and CDR2 is FVKESK. The CDR3 runs 16 residues. V lost 2 bases and J 0 bases, leaving 12 bases between the germline ends. The CDR3 loop is CASSQLHRSSTDTQYF. The CDR3 DNA is TGTGCCAGCAGCCAACTTCACAGGAGTAGCACAGATACGCAGTATTTT.

The chain combines TRBV4-1 with TRBJ1-6; D ambiguous. Germline lookup yields CDR1 MGHRA and CDR2 YSYEKL. The CDR3 is made up of 16 amino acids. Trimming took off 4 bases at V and 2 bases at J, with 12 bases between the two ends. CDR3 nucleotides: TGCGCCAGCAGCCCGGGTACAGAAACCTATAATTCACCCCTCCACTTT. It is translated as CASSPGTETYNSPLHF.

This chain joins TRBV6-5 and TRBJ2-1; either TRBD1 or TRBD2 may supply D (5 bases each). Germline assignment: CDR1 MNHEY and CDR2 SVGAGI. V gave up 7 bases and J gave up 4 bases, with 17 bases separating them. CDR3 length: 15 residues. This CDR3 reads CASIGARKRYNEQFF. CDR3 DNA sequence: TGTGCCAGCATCGGGGCGAGAAAGAGGTACAATGAGCAGTTCTTC.

In its sample, this clone was seen a few times. The rearrangement joins TRBV6-5 to TRBJ2-7, with 8 bases lining up with TRBD1. Germline lookup yields CDR1 MNHEY and CDR2 SVGAGI. The CDR3 totals 15 residues. The V segment lost 4 bases and the J segment 5 bases; nucleotides outside the gene matches: 10. The CDR3 sequence is CASSFPGQGIHEQYF. The CDR3, as DNA: TGTGCCAGCAGTTTCCCCGGACAGGGCATCCACGAGCAGTACTTC.

This sequence joins TRBV19 and TRBJ1-1; TRBD1 agrees at 7 bases. V lost 5 bases to trimming and J lost 1 base; unmatched junction nucleotides: 4. Per the germline V gene, CDR1 is LNHDA and CDR2 is SQIVND (reference sequence). This CDR3 has 14 residues. In DNA form, the CDR3 reads TGTGCCAGTAGTTGGGACAGAGAGAACACTGAAGCTTTCTTT. This encodes CASSWDRENTEAFF.

This clone has a handful of counts. The V and J genes are TRBV27 and TRBJ1-5; a possible D gene is TRBD1 (5 bases). Trimming pared 5 bases from V and 4 bases from J, leaving 18 bases between. Germline CDR1 MNHEY, CDR2 SMNVEV (reference sequence). CDR3 size: 16 residues. The CDR3 sequence is CASSVGRDARNQPQHF. The CDR3 DNA follows: TGTGCCAGCAGTGTCGGGAGGGACGCGAGAAATCAGCCCCAGCATTTT.

This clone has more than one count but fewer than ten. The V and J genes are TRBV27 and TRBJ1-2, with unresolved D. The CDR3 has 15 amino acids. The germline V gene has CDR1 MNHEY and CDR2 SMNVEV (reference sequence). Trimming removed 2 bases at V and 3 bases at J, with 13 bases between. The CDR3 protein is CASSLNPGAHYGYTF. Written as DNA, the CDR3 is TGTGCCAGCAGTTTAAACCCTGGCGCACACTATGGCTACACCTTC.

V usage is TRBV15 and J usage is TRBJ2-3, with 12 bases that match TRBD1. Germline V gives CDR1 LNHNV, CDR2 YYDKDF (reference sequence). The length of the CDR3 is 14 residues. V was pared by 8 bases and J by 4 bases, with 4 bases of the junction left unmatched. In nucleotides, the CDR3 is TGTGCCACCTCCGGGACAGGGGGCCCAGATACGCAGTATTTT. This gives the protein CATSGTGGPDTQYF.

V and J are TRBV14 and TRBJ1-3, with unresolved D. CDR3 size: 14 residues. Looked up from germline, CDR1 is SGHDN and CDR2 is FVKESK. V was trimmed by 5 bases and J by 3 bases, leaving 11 bases between them. The CDR3 region has the DNA TGTGCCAGCAGCTTTGTGGGCGGTGGAAACACCATATATTTT. Translating gives CASSFVGGGNTIYF.

The V and J genes are TRBV19 and TRBJ2-1, with a tentative D call TRBD2 (6 bases). V was trimmed by 2 bases and J by 0 bases, leaving 17 bases between them. Germline V gene data show CDR1 as LNHDA and CDR2 as SQIVND (reference sequence). The CDR3 spans 18 residues. In DNA form, the CDR3 reads TGTGCCAGTAGTATAAGTGGGGGAGGATATCACTCCTACAATGAGCAGTTCTTC. Its protein is CASSISGGGYHSYNEQFF.